The following is a T cell receptor (beta chain) sequence with its context. What it binds is unknown. This record belongs to a study of shared clonotypes between healthy human individuals. This CDR3 comprises 15 residues. Germline lookup yields CDR1 MNHNS and CDR2 SASEGT. V lost 2 bases to trimming and J lost 4 bases, with 13 bases between them. CD45RO-negative, CCR7-positively selected cells formed the naive CD8 fraction, excluding terminally differentiated effector memory CD45RA+ cells. Findings and caveats of the study: What limited the represented genetic and exposure-history diversity was the small number of donors. Investigators expected sequencing depth to affect clonotype sharing among donors. Incompleteness in sorted-subset sequencing, despite large depth, was shown by rarefaction.

The repertoire was sequenced with immunoSEQ multiplex PCR; TCRdb's copy has only in-frame clones and lacks some. The sample consists of hundreds of thousands of clones, about 92% of them appearing once. The V call is TRBV6-1, the J call TRBJ2-3; maybe TRBD2 (5 bases). The sequence was obtained from a man aged 30 to 39 in good health. Sample: naive CD8+ T cells sorted from blood. Written as DNA, the CDR3 is TGTGCCAGCAGTGAACCGGGGAACCTCGCAGATACGCAGTATTTT. Protein sequence: CASSEPGNLADTQYF.